A selection of T cell receptor beta chains follows, all from one sample in a study of blood T cell repertoires in COVID-19. Some clones are missing from TCRdb's copy, which holds only in-frame ones; the method was immunoSEQ multiplex PCR. The table includes approximately 210,000 clones, roughly four fifths detected once. Sequencing was carried out using peripheral blood. The receptors originated from a woman between 50 and 59 years old with active or convalescent COVID-19. Both conserved end residues are part of each CDR3. A D gene is named only where the DNA matches it firmly. Size values are once, few and many counts, or a class for expanded clones, and some rows have none.

J: TRBJ2-5
size: NA
V: TRBV4-2
D: NA
DNA: TGTGCCAGCAGCCAAGGGGAAGCGGGTCAAGAGACCCAGTACTTC
CDR3: CASSQGEAGQETQYF

J: TRBJ2-2
size: once
V: TRBV24-1
D: NA
DNA: TGTGCCACCAGCTGGACAGGGAGGGACACCGGGGAGCTGTTTTTT
CDR3: CATSWTGRDTGELFF

J: TRBJ2-7
size: NA
V: TRBV5-1
D: TRBD1
DNA: TGCGCCAGCAGTGGACAGGGGGCCTACGAGCAGTACTTC
CDR3: CASSGQGAYEQYF

J: TRBJ2-2
size: NA
V: TRBV6-6
D: TRBD1
DNA: TGTGCCACCCGACAGGGGGTTGGTACCGGGGAGCTGTTTTTT
CDR3: CATRQGVGTGELFF

J: TRBJ2-1
size: NA
V: TRBV10-3
D: TRBD1
DNA: TGTGCCATCAGTGAGTCCAAGGTGGGACAGGGGGCCGGAGAGCAGTTCTTC
CDR3: CAISESKVGQGAGEQFF

J: TRBJ1-2
size: NA
V: TRBV4-1
D: NA
DNA: TGCGCCAGCAGCCCCCAACTGGCGGCAGCAGGGCTCAACTATGGCTACACCTTC
CDR3: CASSPQLAAAGLNYGYTF

J: TRBJ1-2
size: NA
V: TRBV6-5
D: NA
DNA: TGTGCCAGCAGTTACTCTGCGGGGGCCGTTTATGGCTACACCTTC
CDR3: CASSYSAGAVYGYTF

J: TRBJ1-1
size: NA
V: TRBV18
D: NA
DNA: TGTGCCAGCTCACCACAGGGGCAGAACACTGAAGCTTTCTTT
CDR3: CASSPQGQNTEAFF

J: TRBJ2-1
size: few
V: TRBV11-2
D: NA
DNA: TGTGCCAGCAGCTTCCTCACCCAGGGGAGTGAGCAGTTCTTC
CDR3: CASSFLTQGSEQFF

J: TRBJ2-1
size: NA
V: TRBV6-5
D: TRBD1
DNA: TGTGCCAGCAGCCGAGGACAGGCCGGGAATGAGCAGTTCTTC
CDR3: CASSRGQAGNEQFF

J: TRBJ1-2
size: NA
V: TRBV18
D: NA
DNA: TGTGCCAGCTCACCACCGCCCGGGAGCTATGGCTACACCTTC
CDR3: CASSPPPGSYGYTF

J: TRBJ2-7
size: NA
V: TRBV28
D: NA
DNA: TGTGCCACCCAGTATGGGGGGGGCAGCGGAGCCCCCTACGAGCAGTACTTC
CDR3: CATQYGGGSGAPYEQYF

J: TRBJ1-2
size: few
V: TRBV28
D: NA
DNA: TGTGCCAGCGTAACATCGGGGACAATCGACGGCTACACCTTC
CDR3: CASVTSGTIDGYTF

J: TRBJ1-2
size: NA
V: TRBV5-5
D: NA
DNA: TGTGCCAGCAGCCTTGGCCCCACAGGGTCCAGTGGCTACACCTTC
CDR3: CASSLGPTGSSGYTF

J: TRBJ1-6
size: few
V: TRBV19
D: TRBD1
DNA: TGTGCCAGCAGGGACAGGGGTAATTCACCCCTCCACTTT
CDR3: CASRDRGNSPLHF

J: TRBJ1-5
size: few
V: TRBV2
D: NA
DNA: TGTGCCAGCAAGCGGGTCAATCAGCCCCAGCATTTT
CDR3: CASKRVNQPQHF

J: TRBJ2-7
size: NA
V: TRBV15
D: NA
DNA: TGTGCCACCAGCAGAGGTAGCGTCCCCCCCTACGAGCAGTACTTC
CDR3: CATSRGSVPPYEQYF

J: TRBJ1-5
size: NA
V: TRBV2
D: NA
DNA: TGTGCCAGCAGTGTAGATAGCAATCAGCCCCAGCATTTT
CDR3: CASSVDSNQPQHF

J: TRBJ1-2
size: NA
V: TRBV24-1
D: NA
DNA: TGTGCCACCAGGGACAAAGTTTATGGCTACACCTTC
CDR3: CATRDKVYGYTF

J: TRBJ2-7
size: NA
V: TRBV14
D: NA
DNA: TGTGCCAGCAGCCAAGATCACGGGGGGCGAGCCTACGAGCAGTACTTC
CDR3: CASSQDHGGRAYEQYF

J: TRBJ2-4
size: NA
V: TRBV6-5
D: TRBD2
DNA: TGTGCCAGCAGTTACTCGAGCGGGGTGGGAAACATTCAGTACTTC
CDR3: CASSYSSGVGNIQYF

J: TRBJ1-4
size: NA
V: TRBV19
D: TRBD1
DNA: TGTGCCAGTAGTATTGGGACAGTGGCAACTAATGAAAAACTGTTTTTT
CDR3: CASSIGTVATNEKLFF

J: TRBJ1-4
size: NA
V: TRBV27
D: TRBD1
DNA: TGTGCCAGCAGTTACCGGACAGGTCGGAGAACTAATGAAAAACTGTTTTTT
CDR3: CASSYRTGRRTNEKLFF

J: TRBJ2-5
size: NA
V: TRBV6-5
D: NA
DNA: TGTGCCAGCAGTTACACAAGGGGGGAGACCCAGTACTTC
CDR3: CASSYTRGETQYF

J: TRBJ1-5
size: NA
V: TRBV19
D: NA
DNA: TGTGCCAGTAGTATCGACGGACCGGGACAATCCCAGCCCCAGCATTTT
CDR3: CASSIDGPGQSQPQHF

J: TRBJ2-2
size: NA
V: TRBV9
D: TRBD2
DNA: TGTGCCAGCAGCGTAGTAGGAGCGGGGACGAACACCGGGGAGCTGTTTTTT
CDR3: CASSVVGAGTNTGELFF

J: TRBJ2-1
size: NA
V: TRBV6-5
D: TRBD1
DNA: TGTGCCAGCAGTTACTCCAAGGGGGCCGATGAGCAGTTCTTC
CDR3: CASSYSKGADEQFF

J: TRBJ2-5
size: NA
V: TRBV5-1
D: NA
DNA: TGCGCCAGCAGCCCCCAGGGAAGGGGGATCGAGACCCAGTACTTC
CDR3: CASSPQGRGIETQYF

J: TRBJ1-2
size: NA
V: TRBV11-2
D: NA
DNA: TGTGCCAGCAGCTTTCTTAAGGAGAACTATGGCTACACCTTC
CDR3: CASSFLKENYGYTF

J: TRBJ2-5
size: NA
V: TRBV7-2
D: NA
DNA: TGTGCCAGCAGCTTTAGTCAGGATGGGACCCAGTACTTC
CDR3: CASSFSQDGTQYF

J: TRBJ2-5
size: NA
V: TRBV5-6
D: NA
DNA: TGTGCCAGCAGCTCTCCGGGACTCGGAGGACGATCCGAGACCCAGTACTTC
CDR3: CASSSPGLGGRSETQYF

J: TRBJ2-7
size: NA
V: TRBV11-2
D: TRBD2
DNA: TGTGCCAGCCGGACTAGCGGGAGTTACGAGCAGTACTTC
CDR3: CASRTSGSYEQYF

J: TRBJ2-1
size: NA
V: TRBV29-1
D: TRBD1
DNA: TGCAGCGTTGAAGGGACAGGGAGTTCGCAGTTCTTC
CDR3: CSVEGTGSSQFF

J: TRBJ2-3
size: once
V: TRBV27
D: TRBD2
DNA: TGTGCCAGCAGTCCAGGACTACTAGCGGGGGGCGATACGCAGTATTTT
CDR3: CASSPGLLAGGDTQYF

J: TRBJ1-1
size: NA
V: TRBV6-5
D: NA
DNA: TGTGCCAGCACCTCCGGGACAACGAACACTGAAGCTTTCTTT
CDR3: CASTSGTTNTEAFF

J: TRBJ2-7
size: NA
V: TRBV6-5
D: TRBD2
DNA: TGTGCCAGCTCTGGTACTAGCGGGGATTACGAGCAGTACTTC
CDR3: CASSGTSGDYEQYF

J: TRBJ2-3
size: NA
V: TRBV5-1
D: NA
DNA: TGCGCCAGCAGCTTGAGCGTCGGGCAGGGTGGAGATACGCAGTATTTT
CDR3: CASSLSVGQGGDTQYF

J: TRBJ1-2
size: NA
V: TRBV25-1
D: NA
DNA: TGTGCCAGCAGTGTACAGGGCCAGTATGGCTACACCTTC
CDR3: CASSVQGQYGYTF

J: TRBJ2-2
size: many
V: TRBV27
D: NA
DNA: TGTGCCAGCAGCCGATCCAGGGCAGGGGTGGGCACCGGGGAGCTGTTTTTT
CDR3: CASSRSRAGVGTGELFF

J: TRBJ1-5
size: NA
V: TRBV18
D: NA
DNA: TGTGCCAGCTCACCAGGAGATCAGCCCCAGCATTTT
CDR3: CASSPGDQPQHF

J: TRBJ1-6
size: NA
V: TRBV5-1
D: NA
DNA: TGCGCCAGCAGCTTGGGAGGGGCAGGGGATTCACCCCTCCACTTT
CDR3: CASSLGGAGDSPLHF

J: TRBJ2-7
size: many
V: TRBV5-5
D: TRBD1
DNA: TGTGCCAGCGCACAGGGGTGGAGGAACGAGCAGTACTTC
CDR3: CASAQGWRNEQYF

J: TRBJ2-2
size: NA
V: TRBV7-3
D: NA
DNA: TGTGCCAGCAGCTTATACACGAACACCGGGGAGCTGTTTTTT
CDR3: CASSLYTNTGELFF

J: TRBJ1-1
size: NA
V: TRBV12-3/TRBV12-4
D: TRBD1
DNA: TGTGCCAGCAGTTCCGGGACAGGGGGTAAGGCTTTCTTT
CDR3: CASSSGTGGKAFF

J: TRBJ1-1
size: NA
V: TRBV29-1
D: NA
DNA: TGCAGCGTGGTGGGAAGCAGGGGCACTGAAGCTTTCTTT
CDR3: CSVVGSRGTEAFF